These 5 T cell receptor beta chains share one sample of origin, sequenced in a study of cytomegalovirus exposure and HLA in healthy donors (dated by TCRdb to about 2017). Libraries came from the immunoSEQ multiplex PCR assay. The multiplex PCR relied on a mix of 60 forward primers for TCR Vbeta segments and 13 reverse primers for TCR Jbeta segments. Sourced from immuneACCESS, this table was stored by TCRdb with only in-frame sequences that have V and J called. A share of the clones is absent; for the studies checked, an unresolved V gene accounts for under half, and the remainder has no known explanation. This sample comprises 90,000 to 120,000 clones, around two thirds of them detected only once. The ten biggest clones cover about 2.6% of the sample. The sequenced sample consisted of PBMCs. These receptors were collected from a man aged 50 to 59 in good health and CMV-seropositive.

J is TRBJ2-5 and V is TRBV6-1, with 11 bases aligning to TRBD1. CDR1 MNHNS and CDR2 SASEGT come from the germline V gene. CDR3 length equals 15 residues. V shed 5 bases and J 2 bases; nucleotides not matched to a gene: 4. The CDR3, as DNA: TGTGCCAGCAGTAAAGGGACAGGGGGGCAAGAGACCCAGTACTTC. This gives the protein CASSKGTGGQETQYF.

This chain uses TRBV6-5 with TRBJ2-2, with D perhaps matching TRBD2 (5 bases). Germline V lookup: CDR1 MNHEY, CDR2 SVGAGI. V was trimmed by 0 bases and J by 7 bases, leaving 12 bases between them. The CDR3 is 15 amino acids. CDR3 amino acids: CASSYSTSFVGELFF. CDR3 in DNA: TGTGCCAGCAGTTACTCTACTAGTTTCGTCGGGGAGCTGTTTTTT.

This chain connects TRBV7-9 to TRBJ1-2, with 7 bases fitting TRBD1. CDR1 is SEHNR, CDR2 FQNEAQ, per germline (reference sequence). Trimming took 0 bases from V and 1 from J; bases not matched to a gene: 2. The CDR3 covers 15 residues. CDR3 sequence reads: CASSLARDSNYGYTF. For the CDR3, the DNA is TGTGCCAGCAGCTTAGCGAGGGACAGTAACTATGGCTACACCTTC.

V and J are TRBV5-1 and TRBJ1-2; TRBD1 matches 10 bases. Germline V gene sequence: CDR1 SGHRS, CDR2 YFSETQ. The CDR3 totals 15 residues. V was pared by 4 bases and J by 0 bases, with 3 bases of the junction left unmatched. Here the CDR3 reads CASSGGTGANYGYTF. The DNA of the CDR3 is TGCGCCAGCAGCGGGGGGACAGGGGCTAACTATGGCTACACCTTC.

There are a few counts of this clone. The gene calls are TRBV19 and TRBJ2-7, with D unresolved. Trimming removed 6 bases from V and 5 bases from J, with 11 bases in between. Looked up from germline, CDR1 is LNHDA and CDR2 is SQIVND (reference sequence). This CDR3 is built from 12 residues. CDR3 amino acids: CASSLGTHEQYF. CDR3 in DNA: TGTGCCAGTAGCCTCGGTACTCACGAGCAGTACTTC.